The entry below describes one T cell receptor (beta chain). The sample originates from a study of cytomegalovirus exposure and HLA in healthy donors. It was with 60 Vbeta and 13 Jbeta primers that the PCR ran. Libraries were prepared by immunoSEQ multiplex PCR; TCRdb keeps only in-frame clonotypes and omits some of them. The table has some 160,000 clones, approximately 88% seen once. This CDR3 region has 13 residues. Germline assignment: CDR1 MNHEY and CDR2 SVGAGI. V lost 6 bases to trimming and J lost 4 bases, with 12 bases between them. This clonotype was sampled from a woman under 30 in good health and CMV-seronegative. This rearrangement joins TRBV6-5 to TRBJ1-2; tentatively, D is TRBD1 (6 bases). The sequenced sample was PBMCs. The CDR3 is CASSHRVGYGYTF. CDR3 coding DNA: TGTGCCAGCAGCCACAGGGTTGGCTATGGCTACACCTTC.